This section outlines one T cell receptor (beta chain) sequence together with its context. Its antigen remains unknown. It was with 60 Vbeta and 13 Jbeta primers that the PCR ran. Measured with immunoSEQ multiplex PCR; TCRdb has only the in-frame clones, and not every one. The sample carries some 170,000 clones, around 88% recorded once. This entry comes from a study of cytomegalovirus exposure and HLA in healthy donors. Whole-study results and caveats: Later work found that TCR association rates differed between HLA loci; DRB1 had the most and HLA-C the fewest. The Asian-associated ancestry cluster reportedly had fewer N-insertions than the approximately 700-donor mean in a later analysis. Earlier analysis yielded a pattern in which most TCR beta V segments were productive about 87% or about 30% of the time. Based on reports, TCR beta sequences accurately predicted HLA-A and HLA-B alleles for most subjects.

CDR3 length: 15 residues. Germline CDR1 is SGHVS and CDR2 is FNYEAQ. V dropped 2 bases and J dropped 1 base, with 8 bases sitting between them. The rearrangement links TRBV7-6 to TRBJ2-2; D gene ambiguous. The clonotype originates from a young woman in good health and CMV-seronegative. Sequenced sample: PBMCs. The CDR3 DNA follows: TGTGCCAGCAGCTTACCACCAGGGAACACCGGGGAGCTGTTTTTT. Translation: CASSLPPGNTGELFF.